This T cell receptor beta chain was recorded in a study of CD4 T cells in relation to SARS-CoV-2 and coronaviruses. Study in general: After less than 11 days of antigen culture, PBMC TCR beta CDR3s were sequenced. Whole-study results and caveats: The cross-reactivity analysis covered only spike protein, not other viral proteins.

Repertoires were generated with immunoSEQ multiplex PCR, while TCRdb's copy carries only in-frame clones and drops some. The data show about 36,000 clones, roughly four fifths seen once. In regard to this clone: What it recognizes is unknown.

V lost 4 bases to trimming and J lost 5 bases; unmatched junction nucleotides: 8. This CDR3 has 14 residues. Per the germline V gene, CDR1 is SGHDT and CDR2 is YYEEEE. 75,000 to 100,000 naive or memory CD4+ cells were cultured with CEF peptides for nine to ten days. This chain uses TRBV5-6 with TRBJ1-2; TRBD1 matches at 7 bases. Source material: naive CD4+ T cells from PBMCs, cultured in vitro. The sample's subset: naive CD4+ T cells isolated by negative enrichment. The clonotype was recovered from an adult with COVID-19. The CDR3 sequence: CASSPAGTVYGYTF. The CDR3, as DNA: TGTGCCAGCAGCCCAGCTGGGACAGTTTATGGCTACACCTTC.